Given below is one T cell receptor (beta chain) in context. In the authors' workflow: Amplified reference gene primers provided the basis for estimating nucleated cell counts. TCRdb's table, derived via immunoSEQ multiplex PCR, lists solely in-frame clones and lacks some. V and J calls and clone size come straight from that table; D and trimming were deduced from the DNA. The table records hundreds of thousands of clones, 75% to 90% of them present only once. The data were taken from a study of blood T cell repertoires in COVID-19. Germline V gene lookup returns CDR1 SGDLS and CDR2 YYNGEE. The V and J ends lost 0 bases and 4 bases, in that order; junction bases with no gene match: 6. The CDR3 loop spans 15 amino acids.

The material sequenced was PBMCs or T cells enriched from blood (not recorded which). The V call is TRBV9, the J call TRBJ1-1; 7 bases map to TRBD1. This sequence was found in a man aged 18 to 30 who had recovered from COVID-19. The CDR3 coding sequence is TGTGCCAGCAGCGTAGTTGGTGCAGGGGGCACTGAAGCTTTCTTT. Protein product: CASSVVGAGGTEAFF.